The following is a T cell receptor (beta chain) sequence with its context. CDR3 size: 17 residues. Per germline, CDR1 SGDLS and CDR2 YYNGEE. The V segment lost 0 bases and the J segment 5 bases; nucleotides outside the gene matches: 11. TCRdb keeps only in-frame clones here, not all; method: immunoSEQ multiplex PCR. The sample holds about 97,000 clones, approximately 90% seen once. The data originate from a study of T cell responses to AZD1222 COVID-19 vaccine. The material was peripheral blood, obtained on day 0 of AZD1222 vaccination. The V and J genes are TRBV9 and TRBJ2-5; TRBD2 aligns across 9 bases. The TCR originated in an adult in good health. This chain's CDR3 is CASSVEVGSGGWETQYF. DNA of the CDR3: TGTGCCAGCAGCGTAGAAGTAGGTAGCGGGGGATGGGAGACCCAGTACTTC.